This entry lists 21 T cell receptor beta chains sequenced from one sample in a study of blood T cell repertoires in COVID-19. The method was immunoSEQ multiplex PCR; TCRdb's version includes in-frame clones alone and lacks a portion of them. The sample holds under 60,000 clones; around nine tenths are singletons and the top ten take 6% to 6.5%. The sequencing sample was made of peripheral blood. These receptor sequences come from a woman between 55 and 75 years old with COVID-19, enrolled during active disease.

J is TRBJ1-5 and V is TRBV19, with D perhaps matching TRBD1 (6 bases). V lost 3 bases and J 4 bases, leaving 10 bases between the germline ends. Looked up from germline, CDR1 is LNHDA and CDR2 is SQIVND (reference sequence). The length of the CDR3 is 14 residues. This CDR3 is CASSIRGRNQPQHF. In DNA, the CDR3 is TGTGCCAGTAGTATCAGGGGAAGAAATCAGCCCCAGCATTTT.

J is TRBJ1-4 and V is TRBV4-1, with D possibly matching TRBD1 (5 bases). CDR1 is MGHRA, CDR2 YSYEKL, per germline. CDR3 length: 15 amino acids. V was trimmed by 0 bases and J by 6 bases, leaving 11 bases between them. The CDR3 protein is CASSQDPRGDEKLFF. In DNA form, the CDR3 reads TGCGCCAGCAGCCAAGACCCGCGGGGGGATGAAAAACTGTTTTTT.

The chain uses TRBV19 and TRBJ2-1; D is uncertain. Germline-derived CDR1 and CDR2 are LNHDA and SQIVND (reference sequence). V lost 3 bases and J lost 1, with 10 bases in between. The length of the CDR3 is 15 residues. For the CDR3, the DNA is TGTGCCAGTAGTATTTCCCCCCCTTCCTACAATGAGCAGTTCTTC. Translating it yields CASSISPPSYNEQFF.

This chain connects TRBV5-1 to TRBJ2-6; 7 nucleotides match TRBD1. With 3 bases clipped from V and 3 bases from J, the junction kept 18 bases outside the gene matches. Germline V lookup: CDR1 SGHRS, CDR2 YFSETQ. The CDR3 has 20 amino acids. The DNA of the CDR3 is TGCGCCAGCAGCTCACTCCCGGACAGGCCCCAAGGTTATGGGGCCAACGTCCTGACTTTC. It specifies CASSSLPDRPQGYGANVLTF.

V and J are TRBV6-2 or TRBV6-3 and TRBJ1-2; D ambiguous. The germline gives CDR1 MNHEY, CDR2 SVGEGT. The length of the CDR3 is 11 residues. The V end lost 5 bases, the J end lost 8 bases, and 9 bases lay between the germline ends. The CDR3 DNA reads as TGTGCCAGCAGTACTAGAGGCGGCTACACCTTC. Its translation: CASSTRGGYTF.

The rearrangement uses TRBV15 and TRBJ1-2, with 8 bases aligning to TRBD1. The CDR3 is 15 residues long. V trimming: 6 bases; J trimming: 7 bases; junction bases outside the gene matches: 13. Germline lookup yields CDR1 LNHNV and CDR2 YYDKDF (reference sequence). CDR3 protein: CATRDAGTGGLGYTF. The CDR3 region has the DNA TGTGCCACCAGGGACGCCGGGACAGGAGGTCTTGGCTACACCTTC.

Turning to this clone: Within the sample, other DNA sequences also encode this same CDR3. The chain links TRBV5-1 to TRBJ2-7, with 8 bases identical to TRBD1. The CDR3 spans 14 residues. The germline gives CDR1 SGHRS, CDR2 YFSETQ. J gave up 3 bases and V 1 base, and 3 bases lay outside the gene matches. The CDR3 protein is CASSLTGGNYEQYF. CDR3 in DNA: TGCGCCAGCAGCTTGACAGGGGGTAACTACGAGCAGTACTTC.

This chain links TRBV11-2 with TRBJ2-2; 8 nucleotides line up with TRBD2. V lost 3 bases to trimming and J lost 6 bases; unmatched junction nucleotides: 12. Germline CDR1 and CDR2: SGHAT and FQNNGV. The CDR3 consists of 17 residues. Written as DNA, the CDR3 is TGTGCCAGCAGCTTGAGAACTAGCGGTAAAGCCCCCGGGGAGCTGTTTTTT. Residues: CASSLRTSGKAPGELFF.

This rearrangement joins TRBV5-1 to TRBJ2-7; 9 bases map to TRBD2. Germline values: CDR1 SGHRS, CDR2 YFSETQ. Trimming cost V 4 bases and J 2 bases; bases outside gene matches: 10. The CDR3 is made up of 16 amino acids. The CDR3 loop is CASSPTGLAVTYEQYF. CDR3 coding DNA: TGCGCCAGCAGCCCAACGGGACTAGCTGTTACCTACGAGCAGTACTTC.

The V gene is TRBV27, the J gene TRBJ2-3; 11 bases map to TRBD2. Germline CDR1 and CDR2: MNHEY and SMNVEV (reference sequence). Unmatched junction bases numbered 5, after V lost 6 bases and J lost 6 bases. The CDR3 length is 14 residues. The CDR3 sequence: CASSPSGRSDTQYF. CDR3 in DNA: TGTGCCAGCAGCCCTAGCGGGAGGAGTGATACGCAGTATTTT.

A word on this clone: This sample includes further DNA sequences coding for the same CDR3. The chain combines TRBV10-1 with TRBJ2-5; perhaps TRBD1 as D (6 bases). V was trimmed by 0 bases and J by 4 bases, leaving 9 bases between them. The CDR3 contains 14 residues. Germline loops: CDR1 WNHNN, CDR2 SYGVQD (reference sequence). The DNA of the CDR3 is TGCGCCAGCAGTGAGTCGGGGGCGGCAGAGACCCAGTACTTC. Translated: CASSESGAAETQYF.

V usage is TRBV18 and J usage is TRBJ1-1; D is unclear. CDR1 and CDR2 (germline): KGHSH, LQKENI. This CDR3 has 14 amino acids. The V and J ends lost 2 bases and 4 bases respectively, with 11 bases between them. CDR3 nucleotides: TGTGCCAGCTCACCAGGAGCCAATCCCACTGAAGCTTTCTTT. The encoded protein is CASSPGANPTEAFF.

The chain links TRBV19 to TRBJ1-4; tentative D call: TRBD1 (5 bases). This CDR3 has 14 residues. The V gene's germline CDR1 is LNHDA and CDR2 SQIVND (reference sequence). Deletions cut 1 base from V and 8 bases from J, with 11 bases between. The CDR3 nucleotides are TGTGCCAGTAGTATAGCCACAGGACGGGAAAAACTGTTTTTT. Translating it yields CASSIATGREKLFF.

The rearrangement links TRBV5-1 to TRBJ1-3, with 7 bases lining up with TRBD1. V was clipped by 8 bases and J by 0 bases; unmatched bases: 2. Per germline, CDR1 SGHRS and CDR2 YFSETQ. This CDR3 has 13 residues. The CDR3 DNA reads TGCGCCAGAGGGACAGACTCTGGAAACACCATATATTTT. This codes for CARGTDSGNTIYF.

This clone was counted only a few times. The V and J genes are TRBV4-1 and TRBJ1-5; no definite D call. With 1 base removed from V and 0 bases from J, the gap between germline ends came to 7 bases. The germline gives CDR1 MGHRA, CDR2 YSYEKL. This CDR3 has 15 residues. CDR3 nucleotide sequence: TGCGCCAGCAGCCAAGTTTTCTATAGCAATCAGCCCCAGCATTTT. It translates to CASSQVFYSNQPQHF.

The chain employs TRBV7-9 and TRBJ2-1, with TRBD2 matching over 7 bases. The CDR3 loop spans 16 amino acids. Germline lookup yields CDR1 SEHNR and CDR2 FQNEAQ (reference sequence). J gave up 3 bases and V 2 bases, and 7 bases lay outside the gene matches. The CDR3 DNA reads TGTGCCAGCAGCTTAAGTCAGCTAGCGGACTACAATGAGCAGTTCTTC. Its protein product is CASSLSQLADYNEQFF.

This chain connects TRBV28 to TRBJ1-1; TRBD1 matches 10 bases. The germline V gene has CDR1 MDHEN and CDR2 SYDVKM. CDR3 length: 16 residues. V lost 5 bases and J lost 0; bases outside the gene matches: 6. CDR3 sequence reads: CASSIPGQGLNTEAFF. CDR3 coding DNA: TGTGCCAGCAGTATTCCGGGACAGGGGTTGAACACTGAAGCTTTCTTT.

The V gene is TRBV5-1, the J gene TRBJ2-3, with a weak D call TRBD1 (6 bases). This CDR3 region has 15 residues. CDR1 and CDR2 from the germline V gene are SGHRS and YFSETQ. V lost 2 bases to trimming and J lost 4 bases, with 14 bases between them. In DNA form, the CDR3 reads TGCGCCAGCAGCTTAATGGGGGCTTTATCAGATACGCAGTATTTT. This codes for CASSLMGALSDTQYF.

The V and J genes are TRBV11-3 and TRBJ1-1; TRBD1 is a possible D gene (6 bases). CDR1 and CDR2 (germline): SGHNT, YENEEA. This CDR3 has 17 amino acids. V lost 0 bases and J 3 bases, leaving 17 bases between the germline ends. CDR3 DNA: TGTGCCAGCAGCTTAGAGGGGGCCGGCAGGGGATACACTGAAGCTTTCTTT. This encodes CASSLEGAGRGYTEAFF. The entire variable domain, with the rest obtained from reference TRBV11-3 and TRBJ1-1, is as follows: EAGVVQSPRYKIIEKKQPVAFWCNPISGHNTLYWYLQNLGQGPELLIRYENEEAVDDSQLPKDRFSAERLKGVDSTLKIQPAELGDSAVYLCASSLEGAGRGYTEAFFGQGTRLTVV.

The chain couples TRBV29-1 to TRBJ2-1, with a possible D match to TRBD2 (5 bases). Trimming removed 5 bases from V and 0 bases from J, with 8 bases in between. Germline V CDR1 and CDR2: SQVTM, ANQGSEA. This CDR3 is 13 amino acids long. The CDR3: CSVPTNSYNEQFF. In nucleotides, the CDR3 is TGCAGCGTTCCGACTAACTCCTACAATGAGCAGTTCTTC.

The CDR3 protein is CSVLGPTKNEAFF. For the CDR3, the DNA is TGCAGCGTTCTGGGCCCGACCAAGAATGAAGCTTTCTTT. The chain combines TRBV29-1 with TRBJ1-1; D is unresolved. The CDR3 totals 13 residues. In germline, CDR1 is SQVTM, CDR2 ANQGSEA. V dropped 5 bases and J dropped 7 bases, with 17 bases sitting between them.